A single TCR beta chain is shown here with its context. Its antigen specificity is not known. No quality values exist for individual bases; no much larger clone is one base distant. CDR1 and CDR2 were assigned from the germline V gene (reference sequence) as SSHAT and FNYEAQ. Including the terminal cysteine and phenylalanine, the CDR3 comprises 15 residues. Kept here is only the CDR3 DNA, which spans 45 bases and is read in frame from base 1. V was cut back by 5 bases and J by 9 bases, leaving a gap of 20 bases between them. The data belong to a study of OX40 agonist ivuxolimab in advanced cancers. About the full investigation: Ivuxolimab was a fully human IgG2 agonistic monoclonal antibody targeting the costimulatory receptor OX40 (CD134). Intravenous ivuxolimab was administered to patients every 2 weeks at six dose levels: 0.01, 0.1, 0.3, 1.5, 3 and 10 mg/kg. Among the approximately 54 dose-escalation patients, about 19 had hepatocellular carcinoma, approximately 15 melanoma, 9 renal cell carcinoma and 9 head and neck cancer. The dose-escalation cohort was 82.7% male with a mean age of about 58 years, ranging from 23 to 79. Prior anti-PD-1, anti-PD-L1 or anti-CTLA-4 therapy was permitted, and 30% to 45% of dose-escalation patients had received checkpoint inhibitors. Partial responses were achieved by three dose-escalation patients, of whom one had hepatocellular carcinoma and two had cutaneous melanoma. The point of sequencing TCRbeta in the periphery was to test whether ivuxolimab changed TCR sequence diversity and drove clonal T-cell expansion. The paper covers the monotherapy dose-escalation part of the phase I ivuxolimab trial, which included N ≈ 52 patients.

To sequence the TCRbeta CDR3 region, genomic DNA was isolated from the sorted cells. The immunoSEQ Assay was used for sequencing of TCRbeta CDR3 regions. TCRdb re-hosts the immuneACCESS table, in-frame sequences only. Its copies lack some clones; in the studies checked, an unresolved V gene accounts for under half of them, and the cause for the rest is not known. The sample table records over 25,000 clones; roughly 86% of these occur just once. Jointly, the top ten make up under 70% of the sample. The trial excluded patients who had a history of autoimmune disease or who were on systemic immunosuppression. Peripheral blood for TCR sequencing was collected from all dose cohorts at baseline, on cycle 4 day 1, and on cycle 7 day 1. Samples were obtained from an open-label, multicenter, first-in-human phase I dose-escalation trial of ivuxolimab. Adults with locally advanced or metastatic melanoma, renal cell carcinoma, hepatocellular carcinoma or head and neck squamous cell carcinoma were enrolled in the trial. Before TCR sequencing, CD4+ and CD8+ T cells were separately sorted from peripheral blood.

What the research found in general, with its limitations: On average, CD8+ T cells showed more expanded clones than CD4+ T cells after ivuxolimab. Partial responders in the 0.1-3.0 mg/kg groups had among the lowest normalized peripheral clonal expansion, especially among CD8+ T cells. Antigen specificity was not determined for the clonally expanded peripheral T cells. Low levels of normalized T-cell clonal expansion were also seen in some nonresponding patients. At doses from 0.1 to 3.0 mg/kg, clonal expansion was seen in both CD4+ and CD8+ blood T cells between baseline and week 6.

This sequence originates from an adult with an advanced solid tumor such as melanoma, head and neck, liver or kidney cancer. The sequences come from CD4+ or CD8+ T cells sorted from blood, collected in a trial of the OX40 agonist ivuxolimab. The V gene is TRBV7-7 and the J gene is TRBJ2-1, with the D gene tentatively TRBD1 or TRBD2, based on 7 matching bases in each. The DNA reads TGTGCCAGCAGCCAGGGGGGGCCGGCGGCCTCTGAGCAGTTCTTC. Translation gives CASSQGGPAASEQFF.